Each of the 15 T cell receptor beta chains below was sequenced from the same sample in a study of blood T cells in healthy people across ages. The second PCR ran roughly 7 to 12 cycles with a sample-barcoded 5' primer and J-beta primers. TCRdb re-called the 5' RACE reads with MiXCR, one entry per CDR3 protein. The sample yields around 1.1 million distinct CDR3 sequences, roughly two fifths seen once. Sequencing input: blood. The receptors were sampled from a man in his late teens or twenties in good health.

Comment on this clonotype: A much larger clone differs from this one at a single base, so this may be a read error. In nucleotides, the CDR3 is TGTGCCAGCAGCCTCTTGAGCGGGACTAGCGGTTCAGATACGCAGTATTTT. This gives the protein CASSLLSGTSGSDTQYF. J is TRBJ2-3 and V is TRBV5-5; 11 bases fit TRBD2. Per germline, CDR1 SGHKS and CDR2 YYEKEE (reference sequence). The J segment lost 4 bases and the V segment lost 4 bases, leaving 11 bases of the junction unmatched. The CDR3 contains 17 residues.

As concerns this clonotype: One end of the junction varies from germline; a read error may be responsible. The V call is TRBV7-7, the J call TRBJ2-5; TRBD1 is a possible D gene (6 bases). Germline V lookup: CDR1 SSHAT, CDR2 FNYEAQ (reference sequence). CDR3 length equals 15 residues. The DNA for the CDR3 is TGTGCTAGCAGCCTTCACCCGAGGACAGAAGAGACCCAGTACTTC. Residues: CASSLHPRTEETQYF.

On this clonotype: The junction departs from germline at one end; a sequencing error may be responsible. The chain combines TRBV7-9 with TRBJ2-3, with D unresolved. The CDR3 totals 11 residues. Germline V gene sequence: CDR1 SEHNR, CDR2 FQNEAQ (reference sequence). CDR3 loop: CASSRGDAQYF. CDR3 DNA: TGTGCCAGCAGCCGAGGAGATGCGCAGTATTTT. Full variable domain (rest looked up from reference TRBV7-9 and TRBJ2-3): DTGVSQNPRHKITKRGQNVTFRCDPISEHNRLYWYRQTLGQGPEFLTYFQNEAQLEKSRLLSDRFSAERPKGSFSTLEIQRTEQGDSAMYLCASSRGDAQYFGPGTRLTVL.

This clonotype was picked up many times. The chain has TRBV20-1 and TRBJ1-4; possible D gene TRBD1, 5 bases. V lost 3 bases and J 7 bases, leaving 15 bases between the germline ends. The CDR3 runs to 14 residues. Germline V gene sequence: CDR1 DFQATT, CDR2 SNEGSKA (reference sequence). The CDR3 loop reads CSASAGTTREKLFF. The CDR3 DNA follows: TGCAGTGCTAGTGCCGGGACGACGCGTGAAAAACTGTTTTTT.

This clonotype was observed at least ten times. In nucleotides, the CDR3 is TGTGCCAGCAGTTCTCCCCCAGGGGGCACAGGGTTGGTCGCAGATACGCAGTATTTT. It translates to CASSSPPGGTGLVADTQYF. The gene calls are TRBV27 and TRBJ2-3; 8 bases are shared with TRBD1. Looked up from germline, CDR1 is MNHEY and CDR2 is SMNVEV (reference sequence). The CDR3 length is 19 residues. V lost 4 bases and J lost 4; bases outside the gene matches: 19.

This clonotype was counted a few times. One end of the junction varies from germline; a read error may be responsible. The chain links TRBV9 to TRBJ1-6; D might be TRBD1 (6 bases). The germline V gene has CDR1 SGDLS and CDR2 YYNGEE. The CDR3 is 16 residues long. As DNA, the CDR3 is TGTGCCAGTAGCGCAGACGGCGGGACATATCATTCACCCCTCCACTTT. Its protein product is CASSADGGTYHSPLHF.

This clonotype was seen a few times. The V gene is TRBV11-2, the J gene TRBJ2-7; unclear D gene. With 5 bases removed from V and 3 bases from J, the gap between germline ends came to 17 bases. CDR3 length equals 15 residues. Germline CDR1 is SGHAT and CDR2 is FQNNGV. CDR3 bases: TGTGCCAGCAGCCCCCCTCAGACGGTGTTCTACGAGCAGTACTTC. Translation: CASSPPQTVFYEQYF.

The table lists this clonotype with many counts. The chain links TRBV10-3 to TRBJ2-3, with a weak D call TRBD1 (7 bases). Germline V gene data show CDR1 as ENHRY and CDR2 as SYGVKD. Trimming took 2 bases from V and 2 from J, leaving 17 bases between them. The CDR3 loop spans 17 amino acids. The CDR3 DNA reads TGTGCCATCAGTGAGCCGGGGGACAGCTACTTCACAGATACGCAGTATTTT. Residues: CAISEPGDSYFTDTQYF.

The J gene is TRBJ2-1, the V gene TRBV6-5, with D perhaps TRBD1 or TRBD2 (5 bases each). Germline V CDR1 and CDR2: MNHEY, SVGAGI. V shed 5 bases and J shed 14 bases, with 19 bases lying between them. The CDR3 sequence is 13 residues long. CDR3 nucleotides: TGTGCCAGCAGTACCTTTAACCGGGACGGGGAGTTCTTC. Translating it yields CASSTFNRDGEFF.

This clonotype has only a few counts. The V call is TRBV7-9, the J call TRBJ1-2; D remains ambiguous. V was pared by 5 bases and J by 3 bases, with 13 bases between. The CDR3 has 14 amino acids. The germline CDR1 and CDR2 sequences are SEHNR and FQNEAQ (reference sequence). The CDR3 DNA reads TGTGCCAGCAGCCACGGCTCATCCCACTATGGCTACACCTTC. It codes for CASSHGSSHYGYTF.

This rearrangement joins TRBV4-1 to TRBJ2-2; TRBD2 matches 8 bases. The length of the CDR3 is 15 residues. V shed 0 bases and J 4 bases; nucleotides not matched to a gene: 1. Germline CDR1 MGHRA, CDR2 YSYEKL. CDR3 in amino acids: CASSQEAGGTGELFF. The CDR3 coding sequence is TGCGCCAGCAGCCAAGAGGCGGGGGGCACCGGGGAGCTGTTTTTT.

The chain is built from TRBV13 and TRBJ2-3, with 8 bases fitting TRBD2. Unmatched junction bases numbered 10, after V lost 8 bases and J lost 0 bases. CDR3 length equals 16 residues. Germline V gene sequence: CDR1 PRHDT, CDR2 FYEKMQ (reference sequence). CDR3 protein: CASSRAGGPSTDTQYF. In DNA form, the CDR3 reads TGTGCCAGCTCACGCGCGGGGGGACCTAGCACAGATACGCAGTATTTT.

This clonotype was detected a few times. The chain has TRBV12-3 or TRBV12-4 and TRBJ2-2; D unresolved. The CDR3 consists of 14 residues. V dropped 3 bases and J dropped 0 bases, with 5 bases sitting between them. CDR3 DNA: TGTGCCAGCAGTTTTTCTTCGAACACCGGGGAGCTGTTTTTT. This gives the protein CASSFSSNTGELFF.

This chain uses TRBV7-2 with TRBJ1-3; no clear D gene. CDR1 and CDR2 from the germline V gene are SGHTA and FQGNSA. V lost 4 bases and J lost 0, with 10 bases in between. CDR3 length equals 15 residues. CDR3 in amino acids: CASSYDRSSGNTIYF. For the CDR3, the DNA is TGTGCCAGCAGCTATGACCGGAGCTCTGGAAACACCATATATTTT. The whole variable domain, remainder taken from reference TRBV7-2 and TRBJ1-3, is GAGVSQSPSNKVTEKGKDVELRCDPISGHTALYWYRQSLGQGLEFLIYFQGNSAPDKSGLPSDRFSAERTGGSVSTLTIQRTQQEDSAVYLCASSYDRSSGNTIYFGEGSWLTVV.

Turning to this clonotype: Relative to the germline gene, one junction end is altered; a read error may explain this. The rearrangement joins TRBV9 to TRBJ2-3, with 8 bases matching TRBD2. Germline CDR1 and CDR2: SGDLS and YYNGEE. CDR3 length: 16 residues. The CDR3, as DNA: TGCGCCAGCAGCGTATCGGGGGGGCCGCTCACAGATACGCAGTATTTT. Protein product: CASSVSGGPLTDTQYF.